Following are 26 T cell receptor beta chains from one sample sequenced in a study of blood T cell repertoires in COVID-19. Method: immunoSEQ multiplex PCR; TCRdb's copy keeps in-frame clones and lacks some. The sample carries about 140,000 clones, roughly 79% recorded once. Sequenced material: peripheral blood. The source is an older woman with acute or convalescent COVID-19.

As DNA, the CDR3 is TGTGCCACCACAAGGGGGTACCAAGAGACCCAGTACTTC. Translated: CATTRGYQETQYF. The chain has TRBV15 and TRBJ2-5; a weak D match, TRBD1 (6 bases). Per the germline V gene, CDR1 is LNHNV and CDR2 is YYDKDF (reference sequence). Trimming shortened V by 7 bases and J by 0 bases, and 9 bases separated the two germline ends. The CDR3 loop spans 13 amino acids. The full variable domain, rest sourced from reference TRBV15 and TRBJ2-5, is DAMVIQNPRYQVTQFGKPVTLSCSQTLNHNVMYWYQQKSSQAPKLLFHYYDKDFNNEADTPDNFQSRRPNTSFCFLDIRSPGLGDTAMYLCATTRGYQETQYFGPGTRLLVL.

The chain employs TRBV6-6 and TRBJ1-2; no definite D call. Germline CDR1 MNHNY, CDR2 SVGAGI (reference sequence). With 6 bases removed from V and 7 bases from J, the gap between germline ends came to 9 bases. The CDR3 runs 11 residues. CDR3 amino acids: CASSPAGGYTF. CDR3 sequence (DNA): TGTGCCAGCAGCCCAGCGGGTGGCTACACCTTC.

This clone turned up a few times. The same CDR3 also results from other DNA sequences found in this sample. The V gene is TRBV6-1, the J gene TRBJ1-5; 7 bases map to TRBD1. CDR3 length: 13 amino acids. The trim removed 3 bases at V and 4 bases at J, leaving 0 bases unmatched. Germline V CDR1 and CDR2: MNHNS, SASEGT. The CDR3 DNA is TGTGCCAGCAGTGAGACAGGGAATCAGCCCCAGCATTTT. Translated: CASSETGNQPQHF.

In DNA form, the CDR3 reads TGTGCCTGGAGTACGTATAATTTGGACAGGGGTAGAGGCTACACCTTC. It yields the protein CAWSTYNLDRGRGYTF. V is TRBV30 and J is TRBJ1-2; 9 nucleotides agree with TRBD1. The CDR3 contains 16 residues. Germline assignment: CDR1 GTSNPN and CDR2 SVGIG (reference sequence). J gave up 8 bases and V 2 bases, and 15 bases lay outside the gene matches.

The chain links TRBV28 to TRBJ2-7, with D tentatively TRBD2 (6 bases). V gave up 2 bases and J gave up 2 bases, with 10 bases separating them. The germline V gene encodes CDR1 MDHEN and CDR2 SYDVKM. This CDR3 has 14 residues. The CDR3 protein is CASSLIGGAYEQYF. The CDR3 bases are TGTGCCAGCAGTTTAATCGGAGGGGCCTACGAGCAGTACTTC.

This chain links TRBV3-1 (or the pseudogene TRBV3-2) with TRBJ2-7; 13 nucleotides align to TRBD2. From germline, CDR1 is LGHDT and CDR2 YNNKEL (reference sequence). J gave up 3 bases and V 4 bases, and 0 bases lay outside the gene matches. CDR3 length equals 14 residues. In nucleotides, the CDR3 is TGTGCCAGCAGCCGGACTAGCGGGAGCTACGAGCAGTACTTC. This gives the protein CASSRTSGSYEQYF.

The CDR3 region has the DNA TGTGCCAGCAGTGATGATTCAGGGGTTGAAGCTTTCTTT. Translation: CASSDDSGVEAFF. V usage is TRBV2 and J usage is TRBJ1-1; D may be TRBD1 (6 bases). Trimming took off 3 bases at V and 7 bases at J, with 12 bases between the two ends. The CDR3 covers 13 residues. In germline, CDR1 is SNHLY, CDR2 FYNNEI. The variable domain in full, with the rest retrieved from reference TRBV2 and TRBJ1-1, is EPEVTQTPSHQVTQMGQEVILRCVPISNHLYFYWYRQILGQKVEFLVSFYNNEISEKSEIFDDQFSVERPDGSNFTLKIRSTKLEDSAMYFCASSDDSGVEAFFGQGTRLTVV.

Here the CDR3 DNA reads TGTGCCAGCAGCCCTACCGACAGGGCCAACACCGGGGAGCTGTTTTTT. This gives the protein CASSPTDRANTGELFF. This chain links TRBV7-3 with TRBJ2-2; TRBD1 aligns across 7 bases. Trimming cost V 5 bases and J 2 bases; bases outside gene matches: 8. There are 16 residues in the CDR3. Per the germline V gene, CDR1 is SGHTA and CDR2 is FQGTGA. Filled out from reference TRBV7-3 and TRBJ2-2, the complete variable domain reads GAGVSQTPSNKVTEKGKYVELRCDPISGHTALYWYRQSLGQGPEFLIYFQGTGAADDSGLPNDRFFAVRPEGSVSTLKIQRTERGDSAVYLCASSPTDRANTGELFFGEGSRLTVL.

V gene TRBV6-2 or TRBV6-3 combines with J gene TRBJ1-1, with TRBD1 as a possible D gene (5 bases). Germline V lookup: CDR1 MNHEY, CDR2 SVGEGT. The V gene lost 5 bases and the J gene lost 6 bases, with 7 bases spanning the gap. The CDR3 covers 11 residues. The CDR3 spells CASSGRAEAFF. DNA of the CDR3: TGTGCCAGCAGTGGCAGGGCTGAAGCTTTCTTT.

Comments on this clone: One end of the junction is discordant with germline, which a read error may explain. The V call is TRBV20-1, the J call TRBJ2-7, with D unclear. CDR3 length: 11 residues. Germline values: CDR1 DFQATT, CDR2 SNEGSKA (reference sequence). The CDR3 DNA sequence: TGCAGCGCTAGGAGCCCATACGAGCAGTACTTC. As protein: CSARSPYEQYF.

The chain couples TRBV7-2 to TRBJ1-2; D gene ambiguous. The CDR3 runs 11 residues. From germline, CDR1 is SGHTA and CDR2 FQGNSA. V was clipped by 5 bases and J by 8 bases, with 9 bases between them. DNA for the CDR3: TGTGCCAGCAGCCTTATAAGCGGCTACACCTTC. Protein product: CASSLISGYTF.

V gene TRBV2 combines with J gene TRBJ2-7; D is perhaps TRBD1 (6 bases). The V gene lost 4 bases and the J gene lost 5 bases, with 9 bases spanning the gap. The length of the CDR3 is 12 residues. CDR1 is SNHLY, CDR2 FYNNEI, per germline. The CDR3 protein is CASSVQGHEQYF. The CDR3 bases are TGTGCCAGCAGTGTACAGGGTCACGAGCAGTACTTC. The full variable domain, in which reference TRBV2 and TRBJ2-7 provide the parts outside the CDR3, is EPEVTQTPSHQVTQMGQEVILRCVPISNHLYFYWYRQILGQKVEFLVSFYNNEISEKSEIFDDQFSVERPDGSNFTLKIRSTKLEDSAMYFCASSVQGHEQYFGPGTRLTVT.

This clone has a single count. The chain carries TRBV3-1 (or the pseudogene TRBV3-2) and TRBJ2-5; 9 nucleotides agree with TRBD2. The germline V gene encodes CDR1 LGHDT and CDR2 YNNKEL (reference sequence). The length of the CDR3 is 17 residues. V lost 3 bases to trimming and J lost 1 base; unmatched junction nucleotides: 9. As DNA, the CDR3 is TGTGCCAGCAGCCATTTAACTAGCGGGCCCTTCCAAGAGACCCAGTACTTC. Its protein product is CASSHLTSGPFQETQYF.

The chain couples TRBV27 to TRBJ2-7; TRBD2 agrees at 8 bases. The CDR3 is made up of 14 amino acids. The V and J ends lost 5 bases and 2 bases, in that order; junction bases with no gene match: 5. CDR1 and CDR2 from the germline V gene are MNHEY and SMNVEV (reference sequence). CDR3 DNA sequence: TGTGCCAGCAGTCCGGGGGGGAACCCCTACGAGCAGTACTTC. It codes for CASSPGGNPYEQYF.

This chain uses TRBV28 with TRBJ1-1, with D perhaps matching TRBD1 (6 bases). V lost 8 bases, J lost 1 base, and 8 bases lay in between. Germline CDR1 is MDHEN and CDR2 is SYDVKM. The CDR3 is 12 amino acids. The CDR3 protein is CASLRGNTEAFF. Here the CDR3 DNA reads TGTGCCAGCCTCAGGGGGAACACTGAAGCTTTCTTT.

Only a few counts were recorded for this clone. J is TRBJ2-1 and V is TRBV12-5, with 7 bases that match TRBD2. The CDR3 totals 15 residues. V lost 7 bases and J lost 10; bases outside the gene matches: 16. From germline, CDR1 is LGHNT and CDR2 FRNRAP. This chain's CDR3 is CASAAYETSQREQFF. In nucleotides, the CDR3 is TGTGCTAGTGCCGCCTACGAGACTAGCCAAAGGGAGCAGTTCTTC.

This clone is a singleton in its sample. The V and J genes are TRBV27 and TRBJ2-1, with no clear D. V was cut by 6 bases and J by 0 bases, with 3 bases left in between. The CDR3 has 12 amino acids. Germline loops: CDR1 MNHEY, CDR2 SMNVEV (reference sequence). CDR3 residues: CASSGSYNEQFF. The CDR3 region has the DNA TGTGCCAGCAGCGGCTCCTACAATGAGCAGTTCTTC.

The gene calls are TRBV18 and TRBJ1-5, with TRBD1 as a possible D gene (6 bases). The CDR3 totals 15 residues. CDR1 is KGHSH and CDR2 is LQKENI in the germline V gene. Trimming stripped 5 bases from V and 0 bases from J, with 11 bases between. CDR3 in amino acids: CASSTQGSSNQPQHF. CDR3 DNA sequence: TGTGCCAGCTCAACTCAGGGGAGTAGCAATCAGCCCCAGCATTTT.

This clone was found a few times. This chain's CDR3 is CASSPGMNTEAFF. CDR3 in DNA: TGTGCCAGCTCACCCGGTATGAACACTGAAGCTTTCTTT. V gene TRBV18 combines with J gene TRBJ1-1; the D is unclear. V dropped 3 bases and J dropped 0 bases, with 5 bases sitting between them. CDR3 length: 13 residues. CDR1 and CDR2 (germline): KGHSH, LQKENI.

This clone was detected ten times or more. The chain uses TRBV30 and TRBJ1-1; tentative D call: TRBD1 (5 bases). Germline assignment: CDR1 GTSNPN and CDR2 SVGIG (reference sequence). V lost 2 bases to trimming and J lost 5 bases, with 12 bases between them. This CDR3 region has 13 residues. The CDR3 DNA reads TGTGCCTGGAGTTCGGCAGGGTGGACTGAAGCTTTCTTT. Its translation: CAWSSAGWTEAFF.

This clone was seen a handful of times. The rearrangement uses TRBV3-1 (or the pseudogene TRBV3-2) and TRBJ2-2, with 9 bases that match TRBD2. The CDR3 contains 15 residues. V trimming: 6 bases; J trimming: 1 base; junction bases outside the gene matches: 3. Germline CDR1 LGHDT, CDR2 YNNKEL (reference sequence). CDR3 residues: CASSRTSVNTGELFF. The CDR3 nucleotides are TGTGCCAGCAGTCGGACTAGCGTGAACACCGGGGAGCTGTTTTTT.

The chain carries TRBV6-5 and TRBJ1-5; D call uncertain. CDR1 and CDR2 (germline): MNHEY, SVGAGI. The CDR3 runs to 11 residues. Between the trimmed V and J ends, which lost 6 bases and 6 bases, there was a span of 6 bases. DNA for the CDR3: TGTGCCAGCAGCCACACTCAGCCCCAGCATTTT. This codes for CASSHTQPQHF.

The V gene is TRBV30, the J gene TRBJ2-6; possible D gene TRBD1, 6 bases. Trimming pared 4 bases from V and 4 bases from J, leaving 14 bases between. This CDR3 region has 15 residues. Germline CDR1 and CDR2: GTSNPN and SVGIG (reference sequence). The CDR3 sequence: CAWMTGQPGANVLTF. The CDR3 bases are TGTGCCTGGATGACAGGACAGCCGGGGGCCAACGTCCTGACTTTC.

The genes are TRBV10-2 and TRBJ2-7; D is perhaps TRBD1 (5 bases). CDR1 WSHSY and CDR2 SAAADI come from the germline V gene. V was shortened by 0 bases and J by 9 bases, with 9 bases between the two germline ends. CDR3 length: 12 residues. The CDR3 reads CASSESGRVQYF. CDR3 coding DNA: TGCGCCAGCAGTGAGTCGGGCAGGGTGCAGTACTTC.

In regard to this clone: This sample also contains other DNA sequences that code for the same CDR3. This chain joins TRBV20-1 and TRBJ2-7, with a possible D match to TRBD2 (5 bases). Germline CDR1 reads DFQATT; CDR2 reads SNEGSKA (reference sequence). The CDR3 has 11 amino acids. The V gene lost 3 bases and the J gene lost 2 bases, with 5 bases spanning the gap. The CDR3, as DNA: TGCAGTGCTAGCGGGGCCTACGAGCAGTACTTC. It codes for CSASGAYEQYF.

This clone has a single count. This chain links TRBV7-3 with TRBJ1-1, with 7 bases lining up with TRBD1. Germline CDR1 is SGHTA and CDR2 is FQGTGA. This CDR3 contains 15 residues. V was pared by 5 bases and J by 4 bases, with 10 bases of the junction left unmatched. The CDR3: CASSQSGTEGTEAFF. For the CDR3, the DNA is TGTGCCAGCAGCCAGTCCGGGACAGAGGGCACTGAAGCTTTCTTT.